Listed here are 32 T cell receptor beta chains from one sample, sequenced in a study of shared clonotypes between healthy human individuals. Using immunoSEQ multiplex PCR, the repertoire was profiled, and TCRdb retains in-frame clones only, with some absent. Here the sample spans some 500,000 clones, about 96% being singletons. Input material: naive CD4+ T cells sorted from blood. The subset was: CD45RA+ positively selected. These TCRs come from a woman younger than 45 in good health.

The genes are TRBV27 and TRBJ2-1, with D perhaps matching TRBD2 (6 bases). This CDR3 spans 16 amino acids. The ends were cut back, 5 bases at V and 2 bases at J, with 16 bases in the middle. Germline loops: CDR1 MNHEY, CDR2 SMNVEV (reference sequence). CDR3 region: CASSPKTRLTYNEQFF. DNA for the CDR3: TGTGCCAGCAGTCCCAAGACTAGGCTAACCTACAATGAGCAGTTCTTC.

This clone has more than one count but fewer than ten. The chain couples TRBV25-1 to TRBJ1-3; tentative D call: TRBD1 (6 bases). The V end was cut by 5 bases, the J end by 0 bases, with 14 bases between. This CDR3 contains 16 residues. CDR1 is MGHDK and CDR2 is SYGVNS in the germline V gene. The CDR3: CASSSTGLSSGNTIYF. In DNA, the CDR3 is TGTGCCAGCAGTTCGACAGGCCTCAGCTCTGGAAACACCATATATTTT. Full variable domain (missing parts from reference TRBV25-1 and TRBJ1-3): EADIYQTPRYLVIGTGKKITLECSQTMGHDKMYWYQQDPGMELHLIHYSYGVNSTEKGDLSSESTVSRIRTEHFPLTLESARPSHTSQYLCASSSTGLSSGNTIYFGEGSWLTVV.

V gene TRBV18 combines with J gene TRBJ2-5; D call uncertain. The DNA end favors TRBJ2-7, so the J call may be wrong. This CDR3 comprises 11 residues. Germline assignment: CDR1 KGHSH and CDR2 LQKENI. CDR3 loop: CASSPAYEQYF. DNA of the CDR3: TGTGCCAGCTCACCAGCCTACGAGCAGTACTTC.

The V call is TRBV2, the J call TRBJ1-1; no firm D call. Trimming left V 6 bases short and J 2 bases short, with 7 bases between. The length of the CDR3 is 12 residues. Per germline, CDR1 SNHLY and CDR2 FYNNEI. DNA for the CDR3: TGTGCCAGCAGAGTGGTAAACACTGAAGCTTTCTTT. It specifies CASRVVNTEAFF.

The chain has TRBV18 and TRBJ1-5, with D possibly being TRBD1 (5 bases). Germline V CDR1 and CDR2: KGHSH, LQKENI. V shed 8 bases and J shed 5 bases, with 13 bases lying between them. The CDR3 sequence is 13 residues long. The CDR3 DNA reads TGTGCCAGCCAGGAGGCAGGGCATCAGCCCCAGCATTTT. Translating it yields CASQEAGHQPQHF.

The chain carries TRBV4-1 and TRBJ2-1; TRBD2 aligns across 8 bases. The V gene end was trimmed by 1 base and the J gene end by 0 bases; junction bases not matched to a gene: 8. In germline, CDR1 is MGHRA, CDR2 YSYEKL. CDR3 size: 18 residues. CDR3 sequence: CASSQAGLAGISYNEQFF. CDR3 sequence (DNA): TGCGCCAGCAGCCAAGCGGGATTAGCGGGAATCTCCTACAATGAGCAGTTCTTC.

The V call is TRBV6-1, the J call TRBJ1-2; no definite D call. The germline V gene has CDR1 MNHNS and CDR2 SASEGT. The CDR3 contains 11 residues. Trimming pared 10 bases from V and 4 bases from J, leaving 10 bases between. The CDR3 reads CAIAGLYGYTF. CDR3 in DNA: TGTGCCATAGCAGGCCTCTATGGCTACACCTTC.

The V call is TRBV7-8, the J call TRBJ2-7, with 7 bases aligning to TRBD1. This CDR3 comprises 14 residues. The germline gives CDR1 SGHVS, CDR2 FQNEAQ. V shed 2 bases and J 1 base; nucleotides not matched to a gene: 2. CDR3 nucleotides: TGTGCCAGCAGCTTAATACAGGGGTCCTACGAGCAGTACTTC. Translation: CASSLIQGSYEQYF. Supplemented by reference TRBV7-8 and TRBJ2-7, the full variable domain reads GAGVSQSPRYKVAKRGQDVALRCDPISGHVSLFWYQQALGQGPEFLTYFQNEAQLDKSGLPSDRFFAERPEGSVSTLKIQRTQQEDSAVYLCASSLIQGSYEQYFGPGTRLTVT.

This chain connects TRBV5-1 to TRBJ1-2; 7 bases line up with TRBD1. The V gene end was trimmed by 4 bases and the J gene end by 5 bases; junction bases not matched to a gene: 11. Germline V gives CDR1 SGHRS, CDR2 YFSETQ. This CDR3 spans 15 amino acids. The DNA for the CDR3 is TGCGCCAGCAGCCCGGGGACAGAGGTGTTTTATGGCTACACCTTC. Translated: CASSPGTEVFYGYTF.

This clone was detected only once. As DNA, the CDR3 is TGTGCCTGGAGCATTTGGGGACAGGGGGCTCCCAACGTCCTGACTTTC. Amino acid sequence: CAWSIWGQGAPNVLTF. V gene TRBV30 combines with J gene TRBJ2-6; 12 nucleotides align to TRBD1. The V gene end was trimmed by 3 bases and the J gene end by 8 bases; junction bases not matched to a gene: 8. Germline CDR1 and CDR2: GTSNPN and SVGIG (reference sequence). This CDR3 comprises 16 residues.

This clone was picked up a small number of times. The chain employs TRBV30 and TRBJ1-1; no clear D gene. Germline CDR1 reads GTSNPN; CDR2 reads SVGIG (reference sequence). This CDR3 comprises 11 residues. Trimming removed 3 bases at V and 11 bases at J, with 13 bases between. The DNA for the CDR3 is TGTGCCTGGAGCGAACGGAGTAGGGCTTTCTTT. Encoded protein: CAWSERSRAFF.

The rearrangement links TRBV7-9 to TRBJ2-5; D remains unclear. Trimming left V 5 bases short and J 5 bases short, with 15 bases between. The CDR3 length is 14 residues. CDR1 SEHNR and CDR2 FQNEAQ come from the germline V gene (reference sequence). DNA of the CDR3: TGTGCCAGCAGCAGCCGTCCCCAGTGGGAGACCCAGTACTTC. As protein: CASSSRPQWETQYF.

This sequence joins TRBV9 and TRBJ1-5; 9 bases match TRBD1. The CDR3 is 15 residues long. Germline values: CDR1 SGDLS, CDR2 YYNGEE. The junction had 6 bases not matched to a gene; V was cut back by 3 bases and J by 5 bases. The CDR3 nucleotides are TGTGCCAGCAGCGGGGAGGGGACAGGGTATCAGCCCCAGCATTTT. It encodes CASSGEGTGYQPQHF.

The genes are TRBV2 and TRBJ2-3; TRBD2 is a possible D gene (5 bases). Trimming stripped 3 bases from V and 6 bases from J, with 7 bases between. The CDR3 spans 12 residues. Germline V gene lookup returns CDR1 SNHLY and CDR2 FYNNEI. The CDR3 sequence is CASSETGDTQYF. CDR3 DNA sequence: TGTGCCAGCAGTGAGACGGGGGATACGCAGTATTTT.

This chain connects TRBV7-9 to TRBJ1-2; D unresolved. The CDR3 contains 14 residues. Germline CDR1 is SEHNR and CDR2 is FQNEAQ (reference sequence). V gave up 4 bases and J gave up 5 bases, with 14 bases separating them. The CDR3 here is CASSSSGGSYGYTF. The CDR3, as DNA: TGTGCCAGCAGCTCCTCGGGTGGGAGTTATGGCTACACCTTC. Variable domain in full (rest from reference TRBV7-9 and TRBJ1-2): DTGVSQNPRHKITKRGQNVTFRCDPISEHNRLYWYRQTLGQGPEFLTYFQNEAQLEKSRLLSDRFSAERPKGSFSTLEIQRTEQGDSAMYLCASSSSGGSYGYTFGSGTRLTVV.

The J gene is TRBJ1-5, the V gene TRBV19; 7 bases align to TRBD1. CDR1 is LNHDA and CDR2 is SQIVND in the germline V gene (reference sequence). The CDR3 is made up of 14 amino acids. V trimming: 6 bases; J trimming: 3 bases; junction bases outside the gene matches: 5. The CDR3 here is CASSKTGSNQPQHF. The CDR3 DNA is TGTGCCAGTAGCAAGACAGGGTCCAATCAGCCCCAGCATTTT.

This clone appeared once. This chain joins TRBV4-1 and TRBJ2-3; perhaps TRBD2 as D (5 bases). Trimming took off 0 bases at V and 0 bases at J, with 13 bases between the two ends. The CDR3 is 17 residues long. CDR1 is MGHRA and CDR2 is YSYEKL in the germline V gene. CDR3 DNA sequence: TGCGCCAGCAGCCAAGAGAGGGCGGCTTATAGCACAGATACGCAGTATTTT. Its translation is CASSQERAAYSTDTQYF.

J is TRBJ1-2 and V is TRBV5-4, with TRBD1 as a possible D gene (5 bases). Deletions cut 0 bases from V and 1 base from J, with 13 bases between. This CDR3 is 16 amino acids long. Germline V gene lookup returns CDR1 SGHNT and CDR2 YYREEE (reference sequence). CDR3 sequence: CASSLAATALNYGYTF. DNA for the CDR3: TGTGCCAGCAGCTTGGCTGCGACAGCCCTTAACTATGGCTACACCTTC.

The chain recombines TRBV6-6 with TRBJ1-2; 7 positions match TRBD1. The CDR3 covers 15 residues. V trimming: 5 bases; J trimming: 2 bases; junction bases outside the gene matches: 8. CDR1 and CDR2 (germline): MNHNY, SVGAGI (reference sequence). DNA for the CDR3: TGTGCCAGCAGTAGGGGACAGCCGGCGAACTATGGCTACACCTTC. Translation gives CASSRGQPANYGYTF.

The gene calls are TRBV6-5 and TRBJ2-7; the D gene is possibly TRBD2 (5 bases). Germline V CDR1 and CDR2: MNHEY, SVGAGI. Trimming cost V 0 bases and J 1 base, with 13 bases left between them. The CDR3 covers 16 residues. CDR3 in DNA: TGTGCCAGCAGTTACTCGAGTGATATAGCGTCCTACGAGCAGTACTTC. It translates to CASSYSSDIASYEQYF.

The chain links TRBV29-1 to TRBJ1-2, with 11 bases matching TRBD1. With V trimmed by 6 bases and J by 8 bases, 5 bases remained unmatched. Germline CDR1 and CDR2: SQVTM and ANQGSEA. This CDR3 has 12 residues. The CDR3: CSVPGQGEGYTF. The CDR3 DNA is TGCAGCGTACCGGGACAGGGGGAAGGCTACACCTTC.

The V gene is TRBV7-9, the J gene TRBJ2-3; D uncertain. This CDR3 region has 14 residues. Germline CDR1 SEHNR, CDR2 FQNEAQ (reference sequence). Trimming shortened V by 5 bases and J by 1 base, and 10 bases separated the two germline ends. DNA for the CDR3: TGTGCCAGCAGCCCCGAGATGGGCACAGATACGCAGTATTTT. This translates into CASSPEMGTDTQYF.

This clone was seen a single time. The chain links TRBV7-3 to TRBJ2-7; 10 positions match TRBD1. J gave up 3 bases and V 1 base, and 0 bases lay outside the gene matches. CDR1 and CDR2 from the germline V gene are SGHTA and FQGTGA. This CDR3 has 14 amino acids. The CDR3 reads CASSLRDRGYEQYF. In DNA, the CDR3 is TGTGCCAGCAGCTTAAGGGACAGGGGCTACGAGCAGTACTTC.

V and J are TRBV5-4 and TRBJ2-1; 10 positions match TRBD2. The CDR3 contains 16 residues. Germline lookup yields CDR1 SGHNT and CDR2 YYREEE (reference sequence). After removal of 5 bases from V and 1 base from J, the junction contained 6 bases not matched to a gene. CDR3: CASRLTSGPSYNEQFF. CDR3 DNA: TGTGCCAGCAGATTGACTAGCGGGCCGTCCTACAATGAGCAGTTCTTC.

This chain connects TRBV5-6 to TRBJ1-4, with 7 positions matching TRBD1. V trimming: 4 bases; J trimming: 3 bases; junction bases outside the gene matches: 6. This CDR3 has 15 residues. In germline, CDR1 is SGHDT, CDR2 YYEEEE. The CDR3 DNA reads as TGTGCCAGCAGCCTCCGAGGGACAGCTAATGAAAAACTGTTTTTT. It specifies CASSLRGTANEKLFF.

The rearrangement joins TRBV4-1 to TRBJ2-2; D may be TRBD2 (6 bases). V lost 5 bases and J 6 bases, leaving 13 bases between the germline ends. CDR1 and CDR2 from the germline V gene are MGHRA and YSYEKL. The CDR3 has 14 residues. The CDR3 nucleotides read TGCGCCAGCAGCTCCCCTTCGGGGGCCGGGGAGCTGTTTTTT. This translates into CASSSPSGAGELFF.

This rearrangement joins TRBV2 to TRBJ2-5, with D uncertain. CDR3 size: 15 residues. V lost 4 bases and J 5 bases, leaving 17 bases between the germline ends. Germline values: CDR1 SNHLY, CDR2 FYNNEI. The DNA for the CDR3 is TGTGCCAGCAGTGTCTCAACTCTAGGTTTGGAGACCCAGTACTTC. This gives the protein CASSVSTLGLETQYF.

This sequence joins TRBV11-3 and TRBJ2-5, with 11 bases identical to TRBD2. The end of the DNA fits TRBJ2-7 better, so the J call may be wrong. Germline lookup yields CDR1 SGHNT and CDR2 YENEEA. The CDR3 spans 14 residues. The CDR3 DNA sequence: TGTGCCAGCAGCTCGACTAGCGGGAACTACGAGCAGTACTTC. Its protein is CASSSTSGNYEQYF.

V usage is TRBV5-4 and J usage is TRBJ2-7; 7 nucleotides agree with TRBD1. The germline V gene encodes CDR1 SGHNT and CDR2 YYREEE (reference sequence). The J segment lost 5 bases and the V segment lost 4 bases, leaving 12 bases of the junction unmatched. The CDR3 runs 15 residues. CDR3 bases: TGTGCCAGCAGCCAGAAAGGGGGCGCATACGACGAGCAGTACTTC. It translates to CASSQKGGAYDEQYF.

The chain is built from TRBV11-2 and TRBJ2-5; 7 nucleotides agree with TRBD2. The ends lost 6 bases at V and 5 bases at J; junction bases unmatched: 3. The CDR3 contains 12 residues. The germline gives CDR1 SGHAT, CDR2 FQNNGV. The DNA for the CDR3 is TGTGCCAGCAGGTGGACTAGTGAGACCCAGTACTTC. Amino acids: CASRWTSETQYF. Supplemented by reference TRBV11-2 and TRBJ2-5, the full variable domain reads EAGVAQSPRYKIIEKRQSVAFWCNPISGHATLYWYQQILGQGPKLLIQFQNNGVVDDSQLPKDRFSAERLKGVDSTLKIQPAKLEDSAVYLCASRWTSETQYFGPGTRLLVL.

This chain connects TRBV11-3 to TRBJ2-1, with D perhaps TRBD2 (5 bases). CDR3 length equals 13 residues. Germline-derived CDR1 and CDR2 are SGHNT and YENEEA. Trimming removed 5 bases from V and 6 bases from J, with 11 bases in between. The CDR3 region has the DNA TGTGCCAGCAGCCGCGGGCTTTCCAATGAGCAGTTCTTC. Protein sequence: CASSRGLSNEQFF.

The genes are TRBV10-1 and TRBJ2-2; D unresolved. Germline CDR1 WNHNN, CDR2 SYGVQD (reference sequence). The CDR3 spans 16 residues. V was cut by 6 bases and J by 1 base, with 15 bases left in between. The CDR3 sequence is CASSLLTRQNTGELFF. In DNA form, the CDR3 reads TGCGCCAGCAGCCTCCTGACAAGGCAGAACACCGGGGAGCTGTTTTTT.